Listed here are 19 T cell receptor beta chains from one sample, sequenced in a study of T-cell reconstitution after alpha-beta-depleted transplantation in children. Preparation of the TCRbeta library used unique molecular identifiers. Using its own MiXCR run on the PCR reads, TCRdb lists one record per CDR3 protein. The table has 750,000 to 950,000 distinct CDR3 sequences, about 15% seen once; the top ten hold around 4.5%. The starting material was PBMCs, mostly from graft donor cells, obtained 360 days after TCRalphabeta/CD19-depleted stem cell transplant. Source of these receptors: a male patient between 5 and 17 years old who had a stem cell transplant for acute lymphoblastic leukemia, so the T cells may come from the graft donor.

The chain couples TRBV5-1 to TRBJ2-2; D might be TRBD2 (6 bases). Germline V CDR1 and CDR2: SGHRS, YFSETQ. With 0 bases removed from V and 3 bases from J, the gap between germline ends came to 15 bases. CDR3 length: 17 amino acids. CDR3 sequence: CASSLVSLAEYTGELFF. For the CDR3, the DNA is TGCGCCAGCAGCTTGGTATCGTTAGCGGAGTACACCGGGGAGCTGTTTTTT. The whole variable domain, remainder taken from reference TRBV5-1 and TRBJ2-2, is KAGVTQTPRYLIKTRGQQVTLSCSPISGHRSVSWYQQTPGQGLQFLFEYFSETQRNKGNFPGRFSGRQFSNSRSEMNVSTLELGDSALYLCASSLVSLAEYTGELFFGEGSRLTVL.

This clonotype showed up just a few times. This chain links TRBV25-1 with TRBJ2-5, with a weak D call TRBD2 (5 bases). Trimming stripped 3 bases from V and 1 base from J, with 12 bases between. Germline lookup yields CDR1 MGHDK and CDR2 SYGVNS. The CDR3 is 15 amino acids. The CDR3 DNA follows: TGTGCCAGCAGTGATACGGCTAGCATCCAAGAGACCCAGTACTTC. Amino acids: CASSDTASIQETQYF.

CDR3 residues: CASSQFQGLRNTEAFF. The CDR3 DNA reads TGTGCCAGCAGCCAATTTCAGGGACTCAGGAACACTGAAGCTTTCTTT. The chain recombines TRBV3-1 with TRBJ1-1; tentatively, D is TRBD1 (5 bases). The germline V gene has CDR1 LGHDT and CDR2 YNNKEL (reference sequence). Trimming stripped 2 bases from V and 1 base from J, with 14 bases between. The CDR3 length is 16 residues.

This chain links TRBV15 with TRBJ1-5; tentatively, D is TRBD1 (6 bases). Germline V gene sequence: CDR1 LNHNV, CDR2 YYDKDF (reference sequence). The V end was cut by 7 bases, the J end by 7 bases, with 14 bases between. This CDR3 comprises 13 residues. In DNA, the CDR3 is TGTGCCACCAAGGGGGGGGGGTCCCAGCCCCAGCATTTT. Translated, it gives CATKGGGSQPQHF.

The table lists this clonotype with many counts. The rearrangement uses TRBV29-1 and TRBJ2-7; the D gene is possibly TRBD2 (6 bases). Germline loops: CDR1 SQVTM, CDR2 ANQGSEA. V gave up 4 bases and J gave up 3 bases, with 16 bases separating them. This CDR3 has 14 amino acids. The CDR3 bases are TGCAGCGTTGGGCTCGGGAGTGGGGGCTACGAGCAGTACTTC. This translates into CSVGLGSGGYEQYF.

This sequence joins TRBV6-5 and TRBJ1-3; 7 nucleotides line up with TRBD1. The CDR3 loop spans 16 amino acids. Per germline, CDR1 MNHEY and CDR2 SVGAGI. After removal of 3 bases from V and 1 base from J, the junction contained 6 bases not matched to a gene. Written as DNA, the CDR3 is TGTGCCAGCAGTTATGGGACAGCGGGTTCTGGAAACACCATATATTTT. Translating gives CASSYGTAGSGNTIYF.

CDR3 bases: TGTGCCAGCAGCTCACTCCAAGCGGGAGTTAGGTCAGATACGCAGTATTTT. It codes for CASSSLQAGVRSDTQYF. The V call is TRBV7-2, the J call TRBJ2-3; 8 bases agree with TRBD2. The V segment lost 4 bases and the J segment 4 bases; nucleotides outside the gene matches: 13. Per the germline V gene, CDR1 is SGHTA and CDR2 is FQGNSA. CDR3 length: 17 residues.

This sequence joins TRBV10-3 and TRBJ2-1; 11 nucleotides line up with TRBD2. The junction had 6 bases not matched to a gene; V was cut back by 6 bases and J by 2 bases. Germline-derived CDR1 and CDR2 are ENHRY and SYGVKD. This CDR3 comprises 16 residues. CDR3 sequence reads: CAIRDTSGSTYNEQFF. The CDR3 DNA reads TGTGCCATCAGGGACACTAGCGGGAGCACCTACAATGAGCAGTTCTTC.

There are a few counts of this clonotype. The rearrangement joins TRBV7-3 to TRBJ2-3; tentative D call: TRBD2 (6 bases). The CDR3 is made up of 14 amino acids. Germline V gives CDR1 SGHTA, CDR2 FQGTGA. With 5 bases removed from V and 4 bases from J, the gap between germline ends came to 13 bases. In DNA form, the CDR3 reads TGTGCCAGCAGCAAGACTAGGGCTGCAGATACGCAGTATTTT. Protein product: CASSKTRAADTQYF.

The chain uses TRBV6-2 or TRBV6-3 and TRBJ1-1; TRBD1 might be the D (5 bases). The CDR3 length is 15 residues. The germline CDR1 and CDR2 sequences are MNHEY and SVGEGT. V lost 8 bases and J lost 1, with 17 bases in between. The CDR3 loop is CASAADRGPNTEAFF. CDR3 coding DNA: TGTGCCAGCGCGGCGGATAGGGGTCCGAACACTGAAGCTTTCTTT.

As concerns this clonotype: Relative to the germline gene, one junction end is altered; a read error may explain this. The genes are TRBV20-1 and TRBJ2-1, with a possible D match to TRBD2 (6 bases). Germline V lookup: CDR1 DFQATT, CDR2 SNEGSKA (reference sequence). The CDR3 covers 16 residues. CDR3 bases: TGCTGTGCTAGAGATCAAGGAGGGGTACCCTACAATGAGCAGTTCTTC. Its protein product is CCARDQGGVPYNEQFF.

A few counts support this clonotype. The V and J genes are TRBV20-1 and TRBJ2-7; 12 bases are shared with TRBD2. Germline-derived CDR1 and CDR2 are DFQATT and SNEGSKA (reference sequence). The CDR3 extends over 16 amino acids. J was trimmed by 2 bases and V by 0 bases; bases with no gene match: 5. CDR3 DNA sequence: TGCAGTGCTAGAGATCCTAGCGGGAGGGCCACCTACGAGCAGTACTTC. This encodes CSARDPSGRATYEQYF.

This chain joins TRBV27 and TRBJ2-1; unclear D gene. This CDR3 has 16 amino acids. With 5 bases removed from V and 0 bases from J, the gap between germline ends came to 14 bases. Germline values: CDR1 MNHEY, CDR2 SMNVEV (reference sequence). The CDR3 protein is CASSHLWADSYNEQFF. CDR3 nucleotides: TGTGCCAGCAGTCACCTATGGGCAGACTCCTACAATGAGCAGTTCTTC.

In its sample, this clonotype was seen a few times. The chain employs TRBV4-2 and TRBJ2-5; D gene uncertain. This CDR3 is 13 amino acids long. Germline V gives CDR1 LGHNA, CDR2 YNFKEQ. The V gene lost 0 bases and the J gene lost 5 bases, with 7 bases spanning the gap. DNA for the CDR3: TGTGCCAGCAGCCAAGATTCAAGCGAGACCCAGTACTTC. Amino acids: CASSQDSSETQYF.

This clonotype has at least ten counts. The V call is TRBV12-3 or TRBV12-4, the J call TRBJ2-5, with 9 bases identical to TRBD1. V was pared by 4 bases and J by 6 bases, with 12 bases of the junction left unmatched. The length of the CDR3 is 16 residues. CDR3 coding DNA: TGTGCCAGCAGTTCTGACTTGGGACAGGGCGGACAGACCCAGTACTTC. This encodes CASSSDLGQGGQTQYF.

V is TRBV9 and J is TRBJ2-7; D is perhaps TRBD1 or TRBD2 (5 bases each). Trimming took 0 bases from V and 3 from J, leaving 10 bases between them. The CDR3 spans 14 residues. Looked up from germline, CDR1 is SGDLS and CDR2 is YYNGEE. The CDR3 DNA is TGTGCCAGCAGCGTAGACGGGACGCACTACGAGCAGTACTTC. Its translation: CASSVDGTHYEQYF.

J is TRBJ2-1 and V is TRBV7-9; no definite D call. The germline CDR1 and CDR2 sequences are SEHNR and FQNEAQ (reference sequence). The CDR3 has 13 residues. Trimming left V 5 bases short and J 5 bases short, with 10 bases between. The CDR3 region is CASSRFGDNEQFF. The CDR3 DNA reads as TGTGCCAGCAGCCGCTTTGGGGACAATGAGCAGTTCTTC.

The chain has TRBV30 and TRBJ2-1, with 8 bases identical to TRBD2. The CDR3 has 12 residues. With V trimmed by 8 bases and J by 9 bases, 9 bases remained unmatched. Germline CDR1 reads GTSNPN; CDR2 reads SVGIG (reference sequence). CDR3 region: CAGTRSGGEQFF. DNA for the CDR3: TGTGCCGGGACTAGGAGTGGTGGTGAGCAGTTCTTC.

V is TRBV12-3 or TRBV12-4 and J is TRBJ1-5, with D perhaps matching TRBD1 (6 bases). This CDR3 is 18 amino acids long. The germline V and J ends were trimmed by 2 bases and 4 bases, with 21 bases remaining between them. CDR3 nucleotide sequence: TGTGCCAGCAGTTTATCAGGACAGTGGGGGATTAATAATCAGCCCCAGCATTTT. Translated: CASSLSGQWGINNQPQHF.